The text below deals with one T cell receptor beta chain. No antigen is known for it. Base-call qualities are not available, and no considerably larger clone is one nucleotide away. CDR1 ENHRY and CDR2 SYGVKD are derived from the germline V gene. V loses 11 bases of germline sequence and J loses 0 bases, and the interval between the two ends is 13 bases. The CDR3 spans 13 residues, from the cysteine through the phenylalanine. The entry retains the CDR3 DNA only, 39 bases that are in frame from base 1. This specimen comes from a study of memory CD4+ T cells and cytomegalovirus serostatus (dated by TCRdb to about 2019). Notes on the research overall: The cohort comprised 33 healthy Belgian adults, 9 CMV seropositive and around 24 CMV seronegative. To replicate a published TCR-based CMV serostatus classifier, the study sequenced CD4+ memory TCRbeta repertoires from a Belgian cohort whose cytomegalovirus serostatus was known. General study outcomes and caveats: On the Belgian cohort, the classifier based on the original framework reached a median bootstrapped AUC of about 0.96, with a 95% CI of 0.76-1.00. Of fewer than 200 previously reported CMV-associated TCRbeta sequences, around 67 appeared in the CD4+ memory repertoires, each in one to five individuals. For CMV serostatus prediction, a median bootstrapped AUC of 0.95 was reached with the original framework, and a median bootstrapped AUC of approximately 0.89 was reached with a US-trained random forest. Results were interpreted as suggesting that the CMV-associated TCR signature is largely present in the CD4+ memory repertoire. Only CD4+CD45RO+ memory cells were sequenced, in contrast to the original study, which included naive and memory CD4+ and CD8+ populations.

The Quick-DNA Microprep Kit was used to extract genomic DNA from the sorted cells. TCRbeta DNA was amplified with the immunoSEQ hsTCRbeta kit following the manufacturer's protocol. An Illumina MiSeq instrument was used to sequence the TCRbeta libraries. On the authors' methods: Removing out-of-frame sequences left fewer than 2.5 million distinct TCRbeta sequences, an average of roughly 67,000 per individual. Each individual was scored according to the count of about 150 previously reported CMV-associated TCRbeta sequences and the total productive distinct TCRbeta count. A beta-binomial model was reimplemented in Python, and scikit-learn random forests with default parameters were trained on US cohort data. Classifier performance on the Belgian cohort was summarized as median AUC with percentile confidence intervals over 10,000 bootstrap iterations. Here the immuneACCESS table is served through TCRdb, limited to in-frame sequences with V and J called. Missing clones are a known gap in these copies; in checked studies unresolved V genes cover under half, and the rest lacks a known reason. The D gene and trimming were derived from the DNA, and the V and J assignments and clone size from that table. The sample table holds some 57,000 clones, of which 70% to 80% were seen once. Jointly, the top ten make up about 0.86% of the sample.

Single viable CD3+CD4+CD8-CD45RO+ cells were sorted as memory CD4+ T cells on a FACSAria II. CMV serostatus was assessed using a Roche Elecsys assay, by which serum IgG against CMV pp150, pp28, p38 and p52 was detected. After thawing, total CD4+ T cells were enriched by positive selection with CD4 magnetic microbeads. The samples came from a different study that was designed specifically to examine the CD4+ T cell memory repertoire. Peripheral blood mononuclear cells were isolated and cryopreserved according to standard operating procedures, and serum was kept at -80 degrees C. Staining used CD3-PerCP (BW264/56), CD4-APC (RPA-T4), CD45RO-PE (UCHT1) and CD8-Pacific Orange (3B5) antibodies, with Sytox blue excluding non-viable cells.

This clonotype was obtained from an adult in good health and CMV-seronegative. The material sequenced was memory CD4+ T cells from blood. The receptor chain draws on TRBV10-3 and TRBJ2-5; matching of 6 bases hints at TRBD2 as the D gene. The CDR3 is CAVSGAHQETQYF. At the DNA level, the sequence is TGTGCCGTGTCGGGAGCCCACCAAGAGACCCAGTACTTC.